The entry that follows covers one T cell receptor beta chain sequence. The antigen is undetermined. The sample belongs to a study of PD-1 blockade in classical Hodgkin lymphoma. Across the whole study: Once every 2 weeks, patients received intravenous nivolumab at 3 mg/kg.

The V gene's germline CDR1 is SGHNT and CDR2 YYREEE (reference sequence). V dropped 4 bases and J dropped 5; count of bases not matched to a gene: 8. There are 16 residues in the CDR3. Using immunoSEQ multiplex PCR, the repertoire was profiled, and TCRdb retains in-frame clones only, with some absent. The data show over 20,000 clones, about 78% seen once. General study points: Compared with baseline, CD4+ but not CD8+ TCR diversity had risen significantly by C4D1. The study reported lower baseline TCR diversity in newly diagnosed patients than in healthy donors.

Autologous stem cell transplantation was followed by relapse in every patient, and brentuximab vedotin exposure varied. Sequenced material: peripheral blood mononuclear cells (PBMCs), taken before the second cycle of nivolumab. This receptor was obtained from a human donor with classical Hodgkin lymphoma. The genes are TRBV5-4 and TRBJ2-7; the match to TRBD2 covers 14 bases. The CDR3 reads CASSKKPGLAGDEQYF. CDR3 bases: TGTGCCAGCAGCAAAAAACCGGGACTAGCGGGAGACGAGCAGTACTTC.